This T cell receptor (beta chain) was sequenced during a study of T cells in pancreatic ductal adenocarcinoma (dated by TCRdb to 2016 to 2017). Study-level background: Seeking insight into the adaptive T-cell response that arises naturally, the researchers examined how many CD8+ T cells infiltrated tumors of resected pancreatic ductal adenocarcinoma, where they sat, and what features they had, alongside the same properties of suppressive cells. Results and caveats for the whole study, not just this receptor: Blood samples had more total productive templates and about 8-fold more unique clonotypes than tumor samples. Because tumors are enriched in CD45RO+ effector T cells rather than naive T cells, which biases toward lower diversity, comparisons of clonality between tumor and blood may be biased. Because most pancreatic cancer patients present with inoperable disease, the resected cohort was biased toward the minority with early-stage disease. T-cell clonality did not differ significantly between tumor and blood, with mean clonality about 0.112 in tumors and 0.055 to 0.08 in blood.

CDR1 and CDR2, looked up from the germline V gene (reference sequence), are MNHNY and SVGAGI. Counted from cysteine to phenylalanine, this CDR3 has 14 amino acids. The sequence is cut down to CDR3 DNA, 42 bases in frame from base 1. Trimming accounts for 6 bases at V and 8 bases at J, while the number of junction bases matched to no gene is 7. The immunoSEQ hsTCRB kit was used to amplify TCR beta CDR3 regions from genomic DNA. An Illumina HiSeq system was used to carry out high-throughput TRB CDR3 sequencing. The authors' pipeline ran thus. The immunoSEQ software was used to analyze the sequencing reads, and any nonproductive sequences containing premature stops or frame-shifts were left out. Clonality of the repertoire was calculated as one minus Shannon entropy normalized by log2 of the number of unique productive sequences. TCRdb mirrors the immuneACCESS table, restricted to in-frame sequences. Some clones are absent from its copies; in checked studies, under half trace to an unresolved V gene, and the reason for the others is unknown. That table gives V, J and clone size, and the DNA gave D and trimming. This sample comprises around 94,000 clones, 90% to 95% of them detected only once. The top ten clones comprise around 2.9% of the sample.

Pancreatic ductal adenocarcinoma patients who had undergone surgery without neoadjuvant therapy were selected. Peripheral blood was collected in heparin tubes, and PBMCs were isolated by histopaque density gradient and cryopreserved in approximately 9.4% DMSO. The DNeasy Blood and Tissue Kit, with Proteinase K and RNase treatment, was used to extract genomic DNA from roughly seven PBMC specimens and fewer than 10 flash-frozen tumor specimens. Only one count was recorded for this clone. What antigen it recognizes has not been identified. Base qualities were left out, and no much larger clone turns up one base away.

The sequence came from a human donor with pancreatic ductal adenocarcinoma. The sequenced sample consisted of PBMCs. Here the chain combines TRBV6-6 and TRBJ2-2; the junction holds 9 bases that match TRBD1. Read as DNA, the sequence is TGTGCCAGCAGGCTGGGACAGGGCCAAGGGGAGCTGTTTTTT. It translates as CASRLGQGQGELFF.